These 17 T cell receptor beta chains came from one sample sequenced in a study of T cells in Graves' hyperthyroidism and ophthalmopathy. RNA transcripts yielded amplified TCR beta CDR3 regions. During a first-round RT-PCR of the TCR CDR3, the HTBI primer set was used. One entry per CDR3 protein results from TCRdb running MiXCR on the multiplex PCR reads. The sample lists around 600,000 distinct CDR3 sequences, around 14% occurring once. Specimen: blood. Receptor source: a woman between 18 and 29 years old with Graves' ophthalmopathy.

The sample holds many counts of this clonotype. The J gene is TRBJ1-4, the V gene TRBV6-1; D uncertain. Germline V CDR1 and CDR2: MNHNS, SASEGT. This CDR3 spans 13 amino acids. Trimming cost V 6 bases and J 8 bases, with 13 bases left between them. The CDR3 sequence is CASSPRELEKLFF. In nucleotides, the CDR3 is TGTGCCAGCAGCCCCCGAGAATTAGAAAAACTGTTTTTT.

This clonotype was observed a handful of times. The chain couples TRBV5-1 to TRBJ1-1; 11 bases agree with TRBD1. The V and J ends lost 3 bases and 6 bases, in that order; junction bases with no gene match: 7. The CDR3 runs 15 residues. CDR1 and CDR2 (germline): SGHRS, YFSETQ. The CDR3 spells CASSSGQGAQPEAFF. The DNA of the CDR3 is TGCGCCAGCAGCTCCGGACAGGGGGCGCAACCTGAAGCTTTCTTT.

In this sample, this clonotype turned up many times. The chain couples TRBV7-9 to TRBJ2-5, with 7 bases identical to TRBD2. The germline CDR1 and CDR2 sequences are SEHNR and FQNEAQ (reference sequence). J lost 1 base, V lost 3 bases, and 11 bases had no gene match. The CDR3 has 17 amino acids. CDR3 amino acids: CASSFLQISGTQETQYF. CDR3 nucleotides: TGTGCCAGCAGCTTCCTCCAGATAAGCGGGACCCAAGAGACCCAGTACTTC.

J is TRBJ2-7 and V is TRBV10-3; 8 bases map to TRBD2. Germline V CDR1 and CDR2: ENHRY, SYGVKD. The CDR3 totals 19 residues. The junction had 20 bases not matched to a gene; V was cut back by 4 bases and J by 3 bases. This CDR3 is CAISAPGGRTSGGNYEQYF. CDR3 bases: TGTGCCATCAGTGCACCTGGGGGGCGAACTAGCGGAGGAAACTACGAGCAGTACTTC.

This clonotype was seen a few times. The chain recombines TRBV20-1 with TRBJ2-7, with 9 bases identical to TRBD1. Germline V gene lookup returns CDR1 DFQATT and CDR2 SNEGSKA (reference sequence). The CDR3 consists of 14 residues. Losses at the gene ends were 6 bases for V and 6 bases for J; bases not matched to a gene: 12. The chain's CDR3 is CSARTGGAWGEQYF. The CDR3 DNA follows: TGCAGTGCGAGAACAGGGGGCGCGTGGGGCGAGCAGTACTTC.

The chain has TRBV6-5 and TRBJ1-3; 7 bases map to TRBD1. Germline trimming cut 0 bases from V and 2 bases from J; bases unmatched to any gene: 4. The germline V gene encodes CDR1 MNHEY and CDR2 SVGAGI. This CDR3 is built from 16 residues. The DNA for the CDR3 is TGTGCCAGCAGTTACTCAGGGGACAGAACTGGAAACACCATATATTTT. This sequence encodes CASSYSGDRTGNTIYF.

This clonotype was seen ten or more times. The rearrangement joins TRBV19 to TRBJ2-5; D is possibly TRBD2 (6 bases). The CDR3 has 14 amino acids. The V gene lost 3 bases and the J gene lost 2 bases, with 10 bases spanning the gap. CDR1 LNHDA and CDR2 SQIVND come from the germline V gene (reference sequence). The CDR3 coding sequence is TGTGCCAGTAGTATCTGGGCGGGGCAAGAGACCCAGTACTTC. It specifies CASSIWAGQETQYF.

This clonotype occurred a few times. The V call is TRBV7-9, the J call TRBJ1-2, with D tentatively TRBD1 (5 bases). Trimming shortened V by 4 bases and J by 4 bases, and 28 bases separated the two germline ends. CDR1 and CDR2 (germline): SEHNR, FQNEAQ (reference sequence). The CDR3 runs to 19 residues. In nucleotides, the CDR3 is TGTGCCAGCAGCTGCTGGGGTCAACGATACTGTAGAGGGGTCTATGGCTACACCTTC. It encodes CASSCWGQRYCRGVYGYTF.

This clonotype was picked up many times. The rearrangement joins TRBV28 to TRBJ1-2; D unresolved. Between the trimmed V and J ends, which lost 1 base and 2 bases, there was a span of 20 bases. The CDR3 sequence is 18 residues long. CDR1 is MDHEN, CDR2 SYDVKM, per germline. The CDR3 DNA follows: TGTGCCAGCAGTTTATCCCATGTCTATCAAACACCCAACTATGGCTACACCTTC. Translating it yields CASSLSHVYQTPNYGYTF.

The chain is built from TRBV4-1 and TRBJ1-1; D unclear. CDR3 length: 16 amino acids. The germline V gene has CDR1 MGHRA and CDR2 YSYEKL. Trimming shortened V by 1 base and J by 5 bases, and 17 bases separated the two germline ends. CDR3 in DNA: TGCGCCAGCAGCCAAGGCTTTGGCAGTCTGTCTACTGAAGCTTTCTTT. Encoded protein: CASSQGFGSLSTEAFF.

This clonotype has at least ten counts. The chain couples TRBV7-2 to TRBJ1-2; a weak D match, TRBD1 (5 bases). Germline assignment: CDR1 SGHTA and CDR2 FQGNSA. V dropped 3 bases and J dropped 7 bases, with 12 bases sitting between them. The CDR3 runs to 13 residues. CDR3: CASSFGQGSGYTF. CDR3 nucleotide sequence: TGTGCCAGCAGCTTCGGGCAGGGCAGTGGCTACACCTTC. The full variable domain, completed using reference TRBV7-2 and TRBJ1-2, is GAGVSQSPSNKVTEKGKDVELRCDPISGHTALYWYRQSLGQGLEFLIYFQGNSAPDKSGLPSDRFSAERTGGSVSTLTIQRTQQEDSAVYLCASSFGQGSGYTFGSGTRLTVV.

The rearrangement links TRBV30 to TRBJ2-5, with D unclear. This CDR3 has 12 residues. The V end was cut by 1 base, the J end by 5 bases, with 8 bases between. Germline V gives CDR1 GTSNPN, CDR2 SVGIG (reference sequence). The CDR3 nucleotides read TGTGCCTGGAGTGATACCGTTGAGACCCAGTACTTC. It translates to CAWSDTVETQYF.

DNA for the CDR3: TGCAGTGCTGTGGTAGTTAAAGGGACAGATACGCAGTATTTT. It specifies CSAVVVKGTDTQYF. V is TRBV20-1 and J is TRBJ2-3; D is uncertain. The CDR3 totals 14 residues. Trimming cost V 5 bases and J 3 bases, with 15 bases left between them. Germline V gene data show CDR1 as DFQATT and CDR2 as SNEGSKA (reference sequence).

This clonotype occurred many times. The V call is TRBV3-2, the J call TRBJ2-7; the D segment call TRBD2 is taken from the table without a DNA check. TRBV3-2 is a documented pseudogene. The CDR3 sequence is 15 residues long. This CDR3 is CASSRGRDDSYEQYF. In nucleotides, the CDR3 is TGTGCCAGCAGCCGCGGGAGGGATGACTCCTACGAGCAGTACTTC.

This clonotype was detected ten times or more. The chain combines TRBV7-9 with TRBJ1-1; maybe TRBD1 (6 bases). Trimming removed 4 bases from V and 1 base from J, with 16 bases in between. The CDR3 covers 16 residues. Per germline, CDR1 SEHNR and CDR2 FQNEAQ (reference sequence). This CDR3 reads CASSSNFAGANTEAFF. The DNA of the CDR3 is TGTGCCAGCAGCTCAAACTTTGCAGGGGCGAACACTGAAGCTTTCTTT.

The chain couples TRBV28 to TRBJ2-7; 10 bases align to TRBD2. The CDR3 runs 18 residues. V lost 6 bases, J lost 4 bases, and 18 bases stayed unmatched. The germline gives CDR1 MDHEN, CDR2 SYDVKM. The CDR3 loop is CASSPGASGRSVWYEQYF. CDR3 DNA: TGTGCCAGCAGCCCAGGGGCTAGCGGGAGATCTGTGTGGTACGAGCAGTACTTC. The full variable domain, in which reference TRBV28 and TRBJ2-7 provide the parts outside the CDR3, is DVKVTQSSRYLVKRTGEKVFLECVQDMDHENMFWYRQDPGLGLRLIYFSYDVKMKEKGDIPEGYSVSREKKERFSLILESASTNQTSMYLCASSPGASGRSVWYEQYFGPGTRLTVT.

This clonotype was counted at least ten times. The chain employs TRBV9 and TRBJ2-3; a possible D gene is TRBD1 (6 bases). The CDR3 length is 16 residues. Trimming took off 2 bases at V and 0 bases at J, with 13 bases between the two ends. The germline V gene encodes CDR1 SGDLS and CDR2 YYNGEE. CDR3 protein: CASSVRQDTSTDTQYF. CDR3 DNA sequence: TGTGCCAGCAGCGTGAGACAGGATACTAGCACAGATACGCAGTATTTT.